This T cell receptor (beta chain) was documented in a study of T cell responses to AZD1222 COVID-19 vaccine. Using immunoSEQ multiplex PCR, the repertoire was profiled, and TCRdb retains in-frame clones only, with some absent. The sample contains 130,000 to 150,000 clones, about nine tenths of which appear only once. Of note for this clone: No antigen is known for it.

The V gene lost 3 bases and the J gene lost 3 bases, with 12 bases spanning the gap. CDR1 and CDR2 from the germline V gene are LNHNV and YYDKDF (reference sequence). The CDR3 is made up of 15 amino acids. Notes on the study in general: Spike-specific TCR breadth and depth were elevated following two AZD1222 doses. Within unmutated variant regions lay the reported targets of nearly half of spike-specific TCRs.

The receptor was isolated from an adult in good health. This chain uses TRBV15 with TRBJ2-1; D might be TRBD2 (6 bases). Specimen: peripheral blood, collected on day 0 of MenACWY control vaccination. The CDR3 coding sequence is TGTGCCACCAGCAGGGGAGGTGAATTCTACAATGAGCAGTTCTTC. It encodes CATSRGGEFYNEQFF.